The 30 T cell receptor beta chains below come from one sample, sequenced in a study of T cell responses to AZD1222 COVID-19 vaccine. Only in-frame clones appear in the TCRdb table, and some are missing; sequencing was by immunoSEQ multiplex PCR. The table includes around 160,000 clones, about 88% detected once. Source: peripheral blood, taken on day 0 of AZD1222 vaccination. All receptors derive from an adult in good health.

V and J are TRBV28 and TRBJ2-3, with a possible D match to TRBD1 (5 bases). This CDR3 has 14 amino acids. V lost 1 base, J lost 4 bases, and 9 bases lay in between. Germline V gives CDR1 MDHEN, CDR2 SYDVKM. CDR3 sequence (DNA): TGTGCCAGCAGTTTATACCAGGGATCAGATACGCAGTATTTT. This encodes CASSLYQGSDTQYF. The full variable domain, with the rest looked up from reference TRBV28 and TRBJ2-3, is DVKVTQSSRYLVKRTGEKVFLECVQDMDHENMFWYRQDPGLGLRLIYFSYDVKMKEKGDIPEGYSVSREKKERFSLILESASTNQTSMYLCASSLYQGSDTQYFGPGTRLTVL.

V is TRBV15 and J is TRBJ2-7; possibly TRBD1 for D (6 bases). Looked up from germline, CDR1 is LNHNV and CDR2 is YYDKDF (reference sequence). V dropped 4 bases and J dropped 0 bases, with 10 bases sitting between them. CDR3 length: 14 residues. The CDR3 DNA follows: TGTGCCACCAGCACCCGGGACACCTCCTACGAGCAGTACTTC. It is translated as CATSTRDTSYEQYF.

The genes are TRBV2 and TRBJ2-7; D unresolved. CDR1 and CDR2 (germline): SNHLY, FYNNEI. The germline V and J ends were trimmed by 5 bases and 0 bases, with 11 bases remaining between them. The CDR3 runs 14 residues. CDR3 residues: CASSQERSSYEQYF. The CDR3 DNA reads TGTGCCAGCAGTCAGGAAAGGAGCTCCTACGAGCAGTACTTC.

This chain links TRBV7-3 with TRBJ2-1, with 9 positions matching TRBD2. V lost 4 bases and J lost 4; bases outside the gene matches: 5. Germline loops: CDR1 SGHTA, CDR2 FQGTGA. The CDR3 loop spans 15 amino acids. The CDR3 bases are TGTGCCAGCAGCTCCGGACTAGCGATATACAATGAGCAGTTCTTC. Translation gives CASSSGLAIYNEQFF.

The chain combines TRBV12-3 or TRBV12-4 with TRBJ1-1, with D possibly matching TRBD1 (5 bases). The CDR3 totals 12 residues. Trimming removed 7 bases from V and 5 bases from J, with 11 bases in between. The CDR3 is CASTRGGTEAFF. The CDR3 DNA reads TGTGCCAGCACCCGGGGGGGGACTGAAGCTTTCTTT.

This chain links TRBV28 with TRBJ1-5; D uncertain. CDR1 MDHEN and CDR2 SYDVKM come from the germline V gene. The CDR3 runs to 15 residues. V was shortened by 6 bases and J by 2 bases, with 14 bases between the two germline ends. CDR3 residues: CASSTGRARNQPQHF. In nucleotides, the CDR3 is TGTGCCAGCAGCACCGGGAGGGCCCGCAATCAGCCCCAGCATTTT. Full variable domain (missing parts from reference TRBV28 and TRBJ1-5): DVKVTQSSRYLVKRTGEKVFLECVQDMDHENMFWYRQDPGLGLRLIYFSYDVKMKEKGDIPEGYSVSREKKERFSLILESASTNQTSMYLCASSTGRARNQPQHFGDGTRLSIL.

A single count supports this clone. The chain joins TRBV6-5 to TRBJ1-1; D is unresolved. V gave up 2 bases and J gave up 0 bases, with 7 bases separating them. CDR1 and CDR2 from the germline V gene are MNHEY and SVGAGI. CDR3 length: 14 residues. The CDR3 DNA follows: TGTGCCAGCAGTTACGGGCTGATGAACACTGAAGCTTTCTTT. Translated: CASSYGLMNTEAFF.

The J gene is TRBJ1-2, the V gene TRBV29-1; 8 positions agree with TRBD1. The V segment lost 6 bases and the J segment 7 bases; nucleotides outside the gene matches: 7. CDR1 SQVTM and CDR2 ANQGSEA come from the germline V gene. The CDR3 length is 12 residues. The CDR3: CSVRTGSLGYTF. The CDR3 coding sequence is TGCAGCGTCAGGACAGGGTCACTTGGCTACACCTTC.

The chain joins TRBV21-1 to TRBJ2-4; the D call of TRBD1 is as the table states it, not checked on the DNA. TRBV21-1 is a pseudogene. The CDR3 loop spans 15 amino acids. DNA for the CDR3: TGTGCCAGCAGCAATCCCCGGACAGGGGTGAACATTCAGTACTTC. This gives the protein CASSNPRTGVNIQYF.

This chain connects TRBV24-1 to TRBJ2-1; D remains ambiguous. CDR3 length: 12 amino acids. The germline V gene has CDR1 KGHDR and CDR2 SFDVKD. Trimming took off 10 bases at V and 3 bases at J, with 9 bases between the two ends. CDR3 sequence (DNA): TGTGCCACTATGACGAACTACAATGAGCAGTTCTTC. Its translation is CATMTNYNEQFF.

DNA for the CDR3: TGTGCCAGCAGCTTAGCCCCGGACAGGGGGCATTCCGGCACTGAAGCTTTCTTT. It codes for CASSLAPDRGHSGTEAFF. V gene TRBV11-2 combines with J gene TRBJ1-1; 11 bases match TRBD1. The CDR3 has 18 amino acids. V lost 1 base and J lost 4; bases outside the gene matches: 11. Per germline, CDR1 SGHAT and CDR2 FQNNGV.

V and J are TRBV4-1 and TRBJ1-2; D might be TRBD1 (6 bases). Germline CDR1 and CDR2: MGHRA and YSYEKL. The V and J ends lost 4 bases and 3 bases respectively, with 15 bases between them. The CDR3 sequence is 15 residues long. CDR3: CASSRVNRDDYGYTF. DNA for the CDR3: TGCGCCAGCAGCCGCGTAAACAGGGACGACTATGGCTACACCTTC.

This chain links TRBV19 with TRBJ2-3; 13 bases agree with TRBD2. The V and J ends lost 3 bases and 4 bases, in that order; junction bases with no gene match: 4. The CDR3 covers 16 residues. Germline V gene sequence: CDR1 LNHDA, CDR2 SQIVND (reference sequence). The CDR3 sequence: CASSIGLAGDSDTQYF. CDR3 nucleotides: TGTGCCAGTAGTATCGGACTAGCGGGAGATTCAGATACGCAGTATTTT.

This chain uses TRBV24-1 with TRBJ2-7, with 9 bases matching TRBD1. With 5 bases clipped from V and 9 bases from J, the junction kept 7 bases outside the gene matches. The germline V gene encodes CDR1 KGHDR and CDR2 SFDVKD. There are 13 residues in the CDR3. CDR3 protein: CATSVTGGSGQYF. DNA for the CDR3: TGTGCCACCAGTGTGACAGGGGGGTCAGGGCAGTACTTC.

CDR3 in DNA: TGTGCCAGCAGTTTCAGTGGGACGGTCAATCAGCCCCAGCATTTT. It yields the protein CASSFSGTVNQPQHF. The rearrangement links TRBV9 to TRBJ1-5; tentatively, D is TRBD1 (5 bases). With 5 bases removed from V and 3 bases from J, the gap between germline ends came to 15 bases. CDR3 length: 15 amino acids. Germline V gives CDR1 SGDLS, CDR2 YYNGEE.

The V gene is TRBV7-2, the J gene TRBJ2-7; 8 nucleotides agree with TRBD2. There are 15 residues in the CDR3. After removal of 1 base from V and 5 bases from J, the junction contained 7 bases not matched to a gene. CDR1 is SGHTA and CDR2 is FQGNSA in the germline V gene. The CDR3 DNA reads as TGTGCCAGCAGCTTAGGGACGGGAGGGATCCACGAGCAGTACTTC. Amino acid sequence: CASSLGTGGIHEQYF. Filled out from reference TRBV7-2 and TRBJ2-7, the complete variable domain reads GAGVSQSPSNKVTEKGKDVELRCDPISGHTALYWYRQSLGQGLEFLIYFQGNSAPDKSGLPSDRFSAERTGGSVSTLTIQRTQQEDSAVYLCASSLGTGGIHEQYFGPGTRLTVT.

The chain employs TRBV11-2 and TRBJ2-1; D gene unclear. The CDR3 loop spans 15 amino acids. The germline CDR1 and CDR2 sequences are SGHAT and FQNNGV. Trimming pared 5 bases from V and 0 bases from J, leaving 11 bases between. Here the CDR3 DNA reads TGTGCCAGCAGCCAATCTTACAGCTCCTACAATGAGCAGTTCTTC. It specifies CASSQSYSSYNEQFF.

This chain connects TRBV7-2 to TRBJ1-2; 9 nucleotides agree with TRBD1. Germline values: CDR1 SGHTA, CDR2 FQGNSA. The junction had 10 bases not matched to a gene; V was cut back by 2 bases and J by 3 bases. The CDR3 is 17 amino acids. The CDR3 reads CASSLTGDRGFHYGYTF. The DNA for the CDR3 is TGTGCCAGCAGCTTAACCGGCGACAGGGGGTTCCACTATGGCTACACCTTC.

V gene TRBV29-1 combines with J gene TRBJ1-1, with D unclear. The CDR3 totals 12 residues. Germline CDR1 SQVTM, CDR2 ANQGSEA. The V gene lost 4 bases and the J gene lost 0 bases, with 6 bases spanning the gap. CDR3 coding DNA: TGCAGCGTTGTTTATATGAACACTGAAGCTTTCTTT. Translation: CSVVYMNTEAFF.

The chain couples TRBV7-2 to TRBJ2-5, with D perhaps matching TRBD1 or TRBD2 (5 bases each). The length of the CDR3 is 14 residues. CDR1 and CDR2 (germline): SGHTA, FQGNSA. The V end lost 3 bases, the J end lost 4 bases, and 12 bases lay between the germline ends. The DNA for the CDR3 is TGTGCCAGCAGCTTCCGGGGCTTGGGAGAGACCCAGTACTTC. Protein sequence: CASSFRGLGETQYF. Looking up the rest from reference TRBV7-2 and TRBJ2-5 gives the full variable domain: GAGVSQSPSNKVTEKGKDVELRCDPISGHTALYWYRQSLGQGLEFLIYFQGNSAPDKSGLPSDRFSAERTGGSVSTLTIQRTQQEDSAVYLCASSFRGLGETQYFGPGTRLLVL.

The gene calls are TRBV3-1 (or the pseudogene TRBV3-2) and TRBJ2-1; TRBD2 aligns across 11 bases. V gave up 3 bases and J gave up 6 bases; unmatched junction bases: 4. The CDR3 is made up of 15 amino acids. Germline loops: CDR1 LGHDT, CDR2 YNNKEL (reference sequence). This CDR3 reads CASSHSGREGNEQFF. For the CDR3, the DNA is TGTGCCAGCAGCCATAGCGGGAGGGAGGGCAATGAGCAGTTCTTC.

The DNA of the CDR3 is TGTGCCAGCTCACCAATTACAGGGGGTAGGACTGAAGCTTTCTTT. Protein product: CASSPITGGRTEAFF. J is TRBJ1-1 and V is TRBV18; 8 nucleotides agree with TRBD1. The germline V gene encodes CDR1 KGHSH and CDR2 LQKENI. J lost 5 bases, V lost 2 bases, and 7 bases had no gene match. This CDR3 comprises 15 residues.

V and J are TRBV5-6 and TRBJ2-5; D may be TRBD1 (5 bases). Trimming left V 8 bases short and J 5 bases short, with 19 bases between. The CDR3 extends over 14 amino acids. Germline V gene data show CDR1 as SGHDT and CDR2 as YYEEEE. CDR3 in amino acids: CASNPGRVPETQYF. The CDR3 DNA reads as TGTGCCAGTAACCCAGGGCGAGTGCCGGAGACCCAGTACTTC. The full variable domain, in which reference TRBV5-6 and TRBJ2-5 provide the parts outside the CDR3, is DAGVTQSPTHLIKTRGQQVTLRCSPKSGHDTVSWYQQALGQGPQFIFQYYEEEERQRGNFPDRFSGHQFPNYSSELNVNALLLGDSALYLCASNPGRVPETQYFGPGTRLLVL.

CDR3: CASSSGQGAIEQFF. In DNA form, the CDR3 reads TGTGCCAGCAGTTCGGGACAGGGGGCAATTGAGCAGTTCTTC. The chain uses TRBV7-3 and TRBJ2-1; 12 nucleotides line up with TRBD1. V was pared by 6 bases and J by 9 bases, with 6 bases of the junction left unmatched. The length of the CDR3 is 14 residues. Germline assignment: CDR1 SGHTA and CDR2 FQGTGA.

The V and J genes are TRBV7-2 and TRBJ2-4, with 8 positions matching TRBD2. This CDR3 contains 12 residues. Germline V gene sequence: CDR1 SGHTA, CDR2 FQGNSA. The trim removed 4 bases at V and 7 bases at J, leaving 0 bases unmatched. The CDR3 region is CASSSGGNIQYF. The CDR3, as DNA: TGTGCCAGCAGCTCGGGGGGGAACATTCAGTACTTC.

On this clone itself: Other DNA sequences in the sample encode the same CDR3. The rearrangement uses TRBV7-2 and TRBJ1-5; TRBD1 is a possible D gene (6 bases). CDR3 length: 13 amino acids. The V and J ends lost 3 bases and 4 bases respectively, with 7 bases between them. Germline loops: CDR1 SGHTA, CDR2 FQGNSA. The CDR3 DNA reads TGTGCCAGCAGCTTTCAGGGGAATCAGCCCCAGCATTTT. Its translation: CASSFQGNQPQHF.

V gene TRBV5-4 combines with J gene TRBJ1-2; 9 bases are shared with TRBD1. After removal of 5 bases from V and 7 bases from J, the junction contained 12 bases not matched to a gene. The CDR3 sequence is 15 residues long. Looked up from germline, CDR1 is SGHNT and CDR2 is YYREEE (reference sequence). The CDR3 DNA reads TGTGCCAGCAGGGCTACAGGGGGCGGTTTGCGTGGCTACACCTTC. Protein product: CASRATGGGLRGYTF.

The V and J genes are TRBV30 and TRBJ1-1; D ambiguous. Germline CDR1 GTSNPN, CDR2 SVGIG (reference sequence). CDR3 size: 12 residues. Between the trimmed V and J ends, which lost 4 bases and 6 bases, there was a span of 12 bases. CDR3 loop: CAWITVRSEAFF. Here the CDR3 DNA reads TGTGCCTGGATAACGGTCAGGTCTGAAGCTTTCTTT.

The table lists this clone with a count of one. The CDR3 DNA is TGTGCCAGCAGCACCGGGACAGGGTCCTACAATGAGCAGTTCTTC. Its translation: CASSTGTGSYNEQFF. The chain has TRBV5-4 and TRBJ2-1, with 9 bases aligning to TRBD1. Germline V lookup: CDR1 SGHNT, CDR2 YYREEE (reference sequence). This CDR3 contains 15 residues. Trimming removed 4 bases from V and 1 base from J; junction bases left unmatched: 3.

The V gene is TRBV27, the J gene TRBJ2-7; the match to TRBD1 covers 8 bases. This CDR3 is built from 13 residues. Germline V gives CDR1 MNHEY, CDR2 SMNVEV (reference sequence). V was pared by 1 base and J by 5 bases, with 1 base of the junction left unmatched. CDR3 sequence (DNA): TGTGCCAGCAGTTTATTGACAGGGGACGAGCAGTACTTC. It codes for CASSLLTGDEQYF.